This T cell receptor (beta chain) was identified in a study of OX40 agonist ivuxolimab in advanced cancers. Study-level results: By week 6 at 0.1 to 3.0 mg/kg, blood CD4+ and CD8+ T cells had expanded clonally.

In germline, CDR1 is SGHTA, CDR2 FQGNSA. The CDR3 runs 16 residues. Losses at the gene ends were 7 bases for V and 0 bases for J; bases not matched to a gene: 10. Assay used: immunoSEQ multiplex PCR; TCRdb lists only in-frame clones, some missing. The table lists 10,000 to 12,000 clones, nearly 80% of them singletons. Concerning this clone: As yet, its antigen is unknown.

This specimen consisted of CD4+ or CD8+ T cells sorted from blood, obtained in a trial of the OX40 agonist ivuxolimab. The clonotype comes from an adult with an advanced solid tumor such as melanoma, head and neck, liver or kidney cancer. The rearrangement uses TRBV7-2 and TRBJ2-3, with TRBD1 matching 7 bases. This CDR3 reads CASTRGGGSSTDTQYF. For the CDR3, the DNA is TGTGCCAGCACCCGAGGGGGCGGATCTAGCACAGATACGCAGTATTTT.